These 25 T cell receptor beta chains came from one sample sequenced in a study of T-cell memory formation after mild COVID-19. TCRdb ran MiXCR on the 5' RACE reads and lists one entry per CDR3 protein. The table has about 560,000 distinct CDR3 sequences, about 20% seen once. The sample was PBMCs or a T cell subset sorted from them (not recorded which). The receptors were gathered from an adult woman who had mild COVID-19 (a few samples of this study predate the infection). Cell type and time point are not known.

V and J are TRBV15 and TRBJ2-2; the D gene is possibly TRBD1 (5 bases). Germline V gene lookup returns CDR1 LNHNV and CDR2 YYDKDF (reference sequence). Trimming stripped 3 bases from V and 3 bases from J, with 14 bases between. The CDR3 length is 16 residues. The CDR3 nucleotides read TGTGCCACCAGCAGGGGGCCGGGTATAGACACCGGGGAGCTGTTTTTT. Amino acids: CATSRGPGIDTGELFF.

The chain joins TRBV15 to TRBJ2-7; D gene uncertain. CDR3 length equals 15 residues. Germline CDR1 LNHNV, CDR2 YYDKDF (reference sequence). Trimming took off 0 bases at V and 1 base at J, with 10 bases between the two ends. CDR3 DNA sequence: TGTGCCACCAGCAGAGATCTTACGCCATCCTACGAGCAGTACTTC. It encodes CATSRDLTPSYEQYF.

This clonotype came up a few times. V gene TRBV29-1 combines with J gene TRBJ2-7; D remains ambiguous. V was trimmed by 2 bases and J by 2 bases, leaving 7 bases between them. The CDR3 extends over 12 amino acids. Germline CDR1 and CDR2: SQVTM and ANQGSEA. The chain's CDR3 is CSVENRAYEQYF. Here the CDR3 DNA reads TGCAGCGTTGAAAACAGAGCCTACGAGCAGTACTTC.

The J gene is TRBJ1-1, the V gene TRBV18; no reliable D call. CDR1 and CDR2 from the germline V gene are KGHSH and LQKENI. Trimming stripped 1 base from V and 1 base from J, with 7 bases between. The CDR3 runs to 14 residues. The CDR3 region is CASSPLTRNTEAFF. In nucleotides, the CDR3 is TGTGCCAGCTCACCACTTACAAGGAACACTGAAGCTTTCTTT.

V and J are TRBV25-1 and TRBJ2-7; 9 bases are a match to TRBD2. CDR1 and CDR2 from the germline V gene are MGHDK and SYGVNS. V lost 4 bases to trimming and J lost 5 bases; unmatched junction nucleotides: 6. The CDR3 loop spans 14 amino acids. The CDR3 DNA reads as TGTGCCAGCAGTGTTGCGGGGGGGCCGAACGAGCAGTACTTC. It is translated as CASSVAGGPNEQYF.

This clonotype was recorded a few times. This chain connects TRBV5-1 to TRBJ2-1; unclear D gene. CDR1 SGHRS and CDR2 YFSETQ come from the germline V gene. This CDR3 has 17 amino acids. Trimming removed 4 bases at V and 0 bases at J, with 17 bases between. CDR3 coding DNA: TGCGCCAGCAGCCCGTCACTCCAATCAAGCTCCTACAATGAGCAGTTCTTC. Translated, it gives CASSPSLQSSSYNEQFF.

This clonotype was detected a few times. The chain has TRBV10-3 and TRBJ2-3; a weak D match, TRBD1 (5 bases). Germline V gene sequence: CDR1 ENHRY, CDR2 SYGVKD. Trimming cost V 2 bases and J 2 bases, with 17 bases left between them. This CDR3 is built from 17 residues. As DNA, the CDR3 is TGTGCCATCAGTGAGGGGGCGAGTCCTCTCTTCACAGATACGCAGTATTTT. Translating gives CAISEGASPLFTDTQYF.

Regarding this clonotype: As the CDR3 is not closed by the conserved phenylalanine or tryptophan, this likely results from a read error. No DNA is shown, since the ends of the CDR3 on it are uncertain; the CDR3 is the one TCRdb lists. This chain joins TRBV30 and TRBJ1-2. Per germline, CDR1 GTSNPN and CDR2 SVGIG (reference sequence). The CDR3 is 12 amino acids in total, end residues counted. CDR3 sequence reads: CAWSEGTSLRAL.

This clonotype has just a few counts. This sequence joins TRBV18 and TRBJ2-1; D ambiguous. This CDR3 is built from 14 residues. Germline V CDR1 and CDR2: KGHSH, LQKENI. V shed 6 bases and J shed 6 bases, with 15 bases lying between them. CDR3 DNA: TGTGCCAGCTCCCCTTTGGCGCCTCTCAATGAGCAGTTCTTC. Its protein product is CASSPLAPLNEQFF.

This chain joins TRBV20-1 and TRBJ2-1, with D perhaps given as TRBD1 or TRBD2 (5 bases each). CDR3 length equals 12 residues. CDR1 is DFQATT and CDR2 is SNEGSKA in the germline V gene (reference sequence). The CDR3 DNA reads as TGCAGCGGTACCGGGACCGACAATGAGCAGTTCTTC. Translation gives CSGTGTDNEQFF.

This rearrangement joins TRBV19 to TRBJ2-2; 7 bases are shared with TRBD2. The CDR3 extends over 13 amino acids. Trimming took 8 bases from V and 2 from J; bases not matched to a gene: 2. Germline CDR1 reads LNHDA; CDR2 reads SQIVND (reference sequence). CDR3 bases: TGTGCCAGTCGGGAGGCCAACACCGGGGAGCTGTTTTTT. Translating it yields CASREANTGELFF.

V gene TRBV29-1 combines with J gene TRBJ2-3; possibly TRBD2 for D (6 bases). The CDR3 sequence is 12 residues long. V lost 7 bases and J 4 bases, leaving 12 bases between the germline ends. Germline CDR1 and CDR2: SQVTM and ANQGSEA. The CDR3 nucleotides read TGCAGCGGCTACAAGCGGGCAGATACGCAGTATTTT. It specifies CSGYKRADTQYF.

The CDR3 reads CAISDPLSSPGGDWGYTF. In DNA form, the CDR3 reads TGTGCCATCAGTGACCCCCTATCCTCTCCAGGGGGAGATTGGGGCTACACCTTC. The chain links TRBV10-3 to TRBJ1-2; TRBD1 agrees at 7 bases. With V trimmed by 3 bases and J by 8 bases, 21 bases remained unmatched. The CDR3 spans 18 residues. Germline lookup yields CDR1 ENHRY and CDR2 SYGVKD.

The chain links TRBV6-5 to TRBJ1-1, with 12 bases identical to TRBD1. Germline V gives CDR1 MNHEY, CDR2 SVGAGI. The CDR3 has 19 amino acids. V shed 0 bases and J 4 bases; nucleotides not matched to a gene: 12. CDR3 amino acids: CASSYSFPGTGGRGTEAFF. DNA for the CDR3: TGTGCCAGCAGTTACTCTTTCCCCGGGACAGGGGGCAGGGGCACTGAAGCTTTCTTT.

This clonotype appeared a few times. The CDR3 spells CASSDQRGGSGTDTQYF. The DNA of the CDR3 is TGTGCCAGCTCGGATCAGCGGGGGGGCTCTGGCACAGATACGCAGTATTTT. The chain couples TRBV6-6 to TRBJ2-3, with 10 bases matching TRBD2. Germline values: CDR1 MNHNY, CDR2 SVGAGI (reference sequence). CDR3 length: 17 amino acids. V was pared by 8 bases and J by 1 base, with 12 bases of the junction left unmatched.

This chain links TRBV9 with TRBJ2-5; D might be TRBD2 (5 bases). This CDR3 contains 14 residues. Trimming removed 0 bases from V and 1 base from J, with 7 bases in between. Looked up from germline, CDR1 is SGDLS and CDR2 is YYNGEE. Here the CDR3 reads CASSVGSGQETQYF. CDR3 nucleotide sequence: TGTGCCAGCAGCGTAGGAAGCGGCCAAGAGACCCAGTACTTC.

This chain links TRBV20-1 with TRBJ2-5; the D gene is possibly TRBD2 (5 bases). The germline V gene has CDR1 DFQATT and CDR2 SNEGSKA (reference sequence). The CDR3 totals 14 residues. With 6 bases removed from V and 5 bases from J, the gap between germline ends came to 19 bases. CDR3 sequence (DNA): TGCAGTGCGTCATTGAGGATAGCGATGGAGACCCAGTACTTC. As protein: CSASLRIAMETQYF.

In nucleotides, the CDR3 is TGCAGTGCTAGAGAACTAACCAATGAGCAGTTCTTC. Translating it yields CSARELTNEQFF. The chain employs TRBV20-1 and TRBJ2-1, with D unclear. The CDR3 is 12 amino acids. V dropped 0 bases and J dropped 6 bases, with 6 bases sitting between them. The germline V gene encodes CDR1 DFQATT and CDR2 SNEGSKA (reference sequence).

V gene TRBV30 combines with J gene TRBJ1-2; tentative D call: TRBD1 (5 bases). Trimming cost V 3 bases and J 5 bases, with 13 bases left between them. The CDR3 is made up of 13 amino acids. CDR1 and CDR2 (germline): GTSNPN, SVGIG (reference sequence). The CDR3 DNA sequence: TGTGCCTGGAGAAAGGGAAGGGGATATGGCTACACCTTC. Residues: CAWRKGRGYGYTF.

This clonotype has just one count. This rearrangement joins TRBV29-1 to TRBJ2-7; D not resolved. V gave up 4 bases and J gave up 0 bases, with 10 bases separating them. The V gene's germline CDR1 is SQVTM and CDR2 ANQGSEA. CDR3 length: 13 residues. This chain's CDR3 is CSVGSRLSYEQYF. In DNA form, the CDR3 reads TGCAGCGTTGGGTCGCGGCTCTCCTACGAGCAGTACTTC.

CDR3 in amino acids: CASSLARHYEQYF. CDR3 nucleotide sequence: TGTGCCAGCAGCTTGGCAAGACACTACGAGCAGTACTTC. The genes are TRBV7-9 and TRBJ2-7; D is ambiguous. Germline V gives CDR1 SEHNR, CDR2 FQNEAQ (reference sequence). The CDR3 is 13 amino acids. V dropped 3 bases and J dropped 3 bases, with 9 bases sitting between them.

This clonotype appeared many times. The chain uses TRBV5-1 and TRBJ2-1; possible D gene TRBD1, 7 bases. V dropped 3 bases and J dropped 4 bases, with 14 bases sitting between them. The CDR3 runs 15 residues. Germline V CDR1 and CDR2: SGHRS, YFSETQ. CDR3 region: CASSWGDRNYNEQFF. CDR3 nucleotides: TGCGCCAGCAGCTGGGGGGACAGAAATTACAATGAGCAGTTCTTC.

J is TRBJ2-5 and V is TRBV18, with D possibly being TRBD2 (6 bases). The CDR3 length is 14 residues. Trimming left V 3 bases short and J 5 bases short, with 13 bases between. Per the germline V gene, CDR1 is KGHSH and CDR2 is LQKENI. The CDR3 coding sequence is TGTGCCAGCTCACCCCCCGGGGGATCGGAGACCCAGTACTTC. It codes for CASSPPGGSETQYF.

In nucleotides, the CDR3 is TGTGCCACCAGTGATTTGCCGGGACAGGGCTACACCGGGGAGCTGTTTTTT. Its translation: CATSDLPGQGYTGELFF. V is TRBV24-1 and J is TRBJ2-2, with TRBD1 identical over 9 bases. The CDR3 runs to 17 residues. The germline V gene has CDR1 KGHDR and CDR2 SFDVKD. V shed 0 bases and J 3 bases; nucleotides not matched to a gene: 4.

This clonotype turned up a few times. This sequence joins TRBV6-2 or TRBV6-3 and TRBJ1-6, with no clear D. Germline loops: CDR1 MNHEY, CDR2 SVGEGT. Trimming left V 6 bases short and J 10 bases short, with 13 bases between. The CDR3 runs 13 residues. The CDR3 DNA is TGTGCCAGCAGGGTCCATACCGGCTCACCCCTCCACTTT. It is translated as CASRVHTGSPLHF.